The present entry profiles one TCR beta chain with its context. Its cognate antigen is unknown. In germline, CDR1 is LNHDA, CDR2 SQIVND (reference sequence). The CDR3 covers 13 residues. Trimming stripped 3 bases from V and 2 bases from J, with 7 bases between. Described treatment: some 20 received Ad26.COV2.S at low or high dose, single or two shots; several received placebo; per-sample allocation not given. At day 63 after the first vaccine or placebo injection, samples were drawn. Vaccination employed an Ad26 vector expressing the Wuhan-strain SARS-CoV-2 spike. The sample comes from a study of Ad26.COV2.S vaccination and SARS-CoV-2 variants. About the research overall: A participant enrolled in the COV1001 Ad26.COV2.S trial arm provided the sample.

Regarding the study as a whole: Among vaccine recipients, spike-specific TCR breadth exceeded that of placebo recipients.

Using immunoSEQ multiplex PCR, the repertoire was profiled, and TCRdb retains in-frame clones only, with some absent. Seen here are a few hundred thousand clones, about 90% observed once, and the top ten hold around 1.7%. The source was peripheral blood, collected in a trial of Ad26.COV2.S vaccine versus placebo. This clonotype was obtained from a person aged 18-60 years who received the Ad26.COV2.S COVID-19 vaccine or a placebo. The V and J genes are TRBV19 and TRBJ2-5; D is unclear. The CDR3 spells CASSMYSQETQYF. The CDR3 DNA reads TGTGCCAGTAGTATGTATAGTCAAGAGACCCAGTACTTC.